The sequence of this T cell receptor (beta chain) was determined in a study of OX40 agonist ivuxolimab in advanced cancers. Study in general: The study enrolled dose-escalation patients with hepatocellular carcinoma, melanoma, renal cell or head and neck cancer. Findings of the study overall: Clonal expansion by week 6 occurred in CD4+ and CD8+ blood T cells (at 0.1 to 3.0 mg/kg). Those patients achieving a partial response at 0.1-3.0 mg/kg showed among the lowest clonal expansion.

Details on this clone: As yet, its antigen is unknown.

TCRdb's table, derived via immunoSEQ multiplex PCR, lists solely in-frame clones and lacks some. Of about 16,000 clones in the sample, more than 70% were seen once. CDR3 length equals 14 residues. CDR1 is SNHLY and CDR2 is FYNNEI in the germline V gene. With 9 bases removed from V and 0 bases from J, the gap between germline ends came to 12 bases. Here the sequenced sample was CD4+ or CD8+ T cells sorted from blood, taken in a trial of the OX40 agonist ivuxolimab. The chain carries TRBV2 and TRBJ1-3; maybe TRBD1 (5 bases). This receptor was taken from an adult with an advanced solid tumor such as melanoma, head and neck, liver or kidney cancer. CDR3 sequence: CARRDSGSGNTIYF. CDR3 in DNA: TGTGCCAGGCGGGACTCCGGCTCTGGAAACACCATATATTTT.